A single sample is the source of the 31 T cell receptor beta chains below, sequenced in a study of blood T cell repertoires in COVID-19. TCRdb keeps only in-frame clones here, not all; method: immunoSEQ multiplex PCR. The sample contains about 410,000 clones, around 91% of which appear only once. Sequencing was performed on peripheral blood. These TCRs come from a woman in her thirties or forties with COVID-19, enrolled during active disease.

The V call is TRBV5-5, the J call TRBJ1-5; no definite D call. CDR1 is SGHKS, CDR2 YYEKEE, per germline (reference sequence). Trimming took 2 bases from V and 4 from J, leaving 4 bases between them. This CDR3 has 12 amino acids. CDR3 region: CASSFPNQPQHF. The CDR3 coding sequence is TGTGCCAGCAGCTTTCCTAATCAGCCCCAGCATTTT.

This rearrangement joins TRBV3-1 (or the pseudogene TRBV3-2) to TRBJ1-5; 10 bases map to TRBD1. CDR1 and CDR2 from the germline V gene are LGHDT and YNNKEL (reference sequence). This CDR3 spans 18 amino acids. The ends lost 0 bases at V and 5 bases at J; junction bases unmatched: 10. The CDR3 reads CASSQDSLGQGVYQPQHF. The CDR3 bases are TGTGCCAGCAGCCAAGATAGTCTCGGACAGGGGGTTTATCAGCCCCAGCATTTT.

This chain uses TRBV4-1 with TRBJ2-7; 9 bases agree with TRBD1. The CDR3 loop spans 15 amino acids. With V trimmed by 6 bases and J by 6 bases, 12 bases remained unmatched. Germline V gives CDR1 MGHRA, CDR2 YSYEKL. This CDR3 is CASSPRDRDYSEQYF. In DNA form, the CDR3 reads TGCGCCAGCAGTCCCCGGGACAGGGACTACTCCGAGCAGTACTTC.

The rearrangement uses TRBV5-5 and TRBJ1-2; tentative D call: TRBD1 (6 bases). Looked up from germline, CDR1 is SGHKS and CDR2 is YYEKEE (reference sequence). V was cut by 2 bases and J by 6 bases, with 14 bases left in between. CDR3 length: 14 residues. CDR3 in amino acids: CASSLHSQGNGYTF. The CDR3 DNA is TGTGCCAGCAGCTTACATTCACAGGGCAATGGCTACACCTTC.

As to this clone: The sample has other DNA sequences that encode this CDR3 too. The V gene is TRBV2, the J gene TRBJ1-1; 10 nucleotides line up with TRBD1. CDR1 SNHLY and CDR2 FYNNEI come from the germline V gene. The CDR3 totals 14 residues. V shed 6 bases, J shed 4 bases, and the junction held 5 bases outside the gene matches. The CDR3 DNA reads TGTGCCAGCAGCTCGACAGGGGGCATCACTGAAGCTTTCTTT. Translated, it gives CASSSTGGITEAFF. The whole variable domain, filled in from reference TRBV2 and TRBJ1-1, reads EPEVTQTPSHQVTQMGQEVILRCVPISNHLYFYWYRQILGQKVEFLVSFYNNEISEKSEIFDDQFSVERPDGSNFTLKIRSTKLEDSAMYFCASSSTGGITEAFFGQGTRLTVV.

Worth noting for this clone: The sample holds other DNA sequences that translate to the same CDR3. This sequence joins TRBV5-1 and TRBJ1-2; D not resolved. V lost 0 bases, J lost 0 bases, and 6 bases lay in between. This CDR3 contains 14 residues. The germline CDR1 and CDR2 sequences are SGHRS and YFSETQ. The CDR3 sequence: CASSLDSTNYGYTF. The CDR3 DNA follows: TGCGCCAGCAGCTTGGACAGTACTAACTATGGCTACACCTTC.

The chain combines TRBV6-2 or TRBV6-3 with TRBJ1-2; 8 bases fit TRBD1. V was pared by 0 bases and J by 4 bases, with 13 bases of the junction left unmatched. The CDR3 spans 18 residues. Germline V gene data show CDR1 as MNHEY and CDR2 as SVGEGT. The CDR3 sequence: CASSYSDRGPGPVYGYTF. For the CDR3, the DNA is TGTGCCAGCAGTTACTCCGACAGGGGCCCCGGCCCTGTCTATGGCTACACCTTC.

This chain uses TRBV4-3 with TRBJ2-7, with TRBD1 matching 7 bases. The CDR3 is made up of 15 amino acids. V gave up 3 bases and J gave up 3 bases; unmatched junction bases: 8. Germline CDR1 and CDR2: LGHNA and YSLEER. CDR3 residues: CASSQNRDRYYEQYF. The CDR3, as DNA: TGCGCCAGCAGCCAGAACCGGGACAGATACTACGAGCAGTACTTC.

A single count supports this clone. CDR3 amino acids: CASSLDRGGAGELFF. As DNA, the CDR3 is TGTGCCAGCAGCTTAGACCGGGGGGGCGCCGGGGAGCTGTTTTTT. The chain is built from TRBV7-2 and TRBJ2-2; 8 bases fit TRBD2. J lost 6 bases, V lost 1 base, and 4 bases had no gene match. This CDR3 is built from 15 residues. Looked up from germline, CDR1 is SGHTA and CDR2 is FQGNSA.

This clone was detected only once. The V gene is TRBV5-1, the J gene TRBJ2-3; 8 bases line up with TRBD2. Trimming cost V 8 bases and J 3 bases; bases outside gene matches: 14. Germline CDR1 is SGHRS and CDR2 is YFSETQ. The CDR3 sequence is 16 residues long. The DNA for the CDR3 is TGCGCCAGTTCAACTTTAGCGGGAATGGGGACAGATACGCAGTATTTT. This encodes CASSTLAGMGTDTQYF.

The genes are TRBV7-9 and TRBJ2-7, with 8 bases lining up with TRBD2. The J segment lost 7 bases and the V segment lost 5 bases, leaving 10 bases of the junction unmatched. Germline CDR1 is SEHNR and CDR2 is FQNEAQ (reference sequence). This CDR3 contains 14 residues. DNA of the CDR3: TGTGCCAGCAGCCTCCGGGGGGGGGCCCAAGAGCAGTACTTC. Its protein is CASSLRGGAQEQYF.

The V call is TRBV6-5, the J call TRBJ1-4, with D possibly being TRBD1 (6 bases). V dropped 2 bases and J dropped 4 bases, with 11 bases sitting between them. The CDR3 is 15 amino acids. Germline lookup yields CDR1 MNHEY and CDR2 SVGAGI. CDR3 amino acids: CASSYATGVNEKLFF. The CDR3 DNA reads as TGTGCCAGCAGTTACGCGACAGGAGTTAATGAAAAACTGTTTTTT.

The V call is TRBV28, the J call TRBJ1-2; D is ambiguous. V gave up 5 bases and J gave up 9 bases, with 13 bases separating them. Germline values: CDR1 MDHEN, CDR2 SYDVKM. The CDR3 runs to 12 residues. CDR3 amino acids: CASSLPEARYTF. The CDR3, as DNA: TGTGCCAGCAGTCTCCCCGAAGCCCGCTACACCTTC.

This chain connects TRBV27 to TRBJ1-1, with a tentative D call TRBD1 (6 bases). Germline assignment: CDR1 MNHEY and CDR2 SMNVEV (reference sequence). This CDR3 is 13 amino acids long. V was clipped by 8 bases and J by 1 base, with 11 bases between them. Here the CDR3 DNA reads TGTGCCAGCGGCTCGGACAGGAACACTGAAGCTTTCTTT. Its translation is CASGSDRNTEAFF.

The chain couples TRBV7-3 to TRBJ2-5; 9 bases agree with TRBD1. The CDR3 loop spans 14 amino acids. The V and J ends lost 9 bases and 3 bases, in that order; junction bases with no gene match: 8. Germline CDR1 and CDR2: SGHTA and FQGTGA. This CDR3 is CASAFGTGKETQYF. The CDR3 coding sequence is TGTGCCAGTGCTTTTGGGACAGGGAAAGAGACCCAGTACTTC. The full variable domain, its missing parts supplied by reference TRBV7-3 and TRBJ2-5, is GAGVSQTPSNKVTEKGKYVELRCDPISGHTALYWYRQSLGQGPEFLIYFQGTGAADDSGLPNDRFFAVRPEGSVSTLKIQRTERGDSAVYLCASAFGTGKETQYFGPGTRLLVL.

The V gene is TRBV6-5, the J gene TRBJ2-7, with 9 bases aligning to TRBD1. V dropped 1 base and J dropped 6; count of bases not matched to a gene: 7. Germline CDR1 MNHEY, CDR2 SVGAGI. This CDR3 has 15 amino acids. CDR3 sequence (DNA): TGTGCCAGCAGTTACTTGACGGACAGGGGTAGCGAGCAGTACTTC. Its translation: CASSYLTDRGSEQYF.

The chain joins TRBV19 to TRBJ2-7; 7 bases fit TRBD1. The V gene end was trimmed by 5 bases and the J gene end by 1 base; junction bases not matched to a gene: 5. The CDR3 sequence is 14 residues long. Per the germline V gene, CDR1 is LNHDA and CDR2 is SQIVND (reference sequence). The DNA of the CDR3 is TGTGCCAGTAGTCTACGGGACAGATCCTACGAGCAGTACTTC. The encoded protein is CASSLRDRSYEQYF.

The chain carries TRBV18 and TRBJ2-1; TRBD2 agrees at 13 bases. From germline, CDR1 is KGHSH and CDR2 LQKENI. V trimming: 3 bases; J trimming: 1 base; junction bases outside the gene matches: 3. The CDR3 has 17 amino acids. The DNA for the CDR3 is TGTGCCAGCTCACCGGGGACTAGCGGGATTTCCTACAATGAGCAGTTCTTC. Translated: CASSPGTSGISYNEQFF.

The chain couples TRBV7-2 to TRBJ1-2; D ambiguous. This CDR3 spans 15 amino acids. V was shortened by 5 bases and J by 4 bases, with 17 bases between the two germline ends. Germline V gene lookup returns CDR1 SGHTA and CDR2 FQGNSA. CDR3 sequence (DNA): TGTGCCAGCAGCCCCGGGAGAGGAGCAACCTATGGCTACACCTTC. Amino acid sequence: CASSPGRGATYGYTF.

The gene calls are TRBV28 and TRBJ1-5, with D possibly being TRBD1 (5 bases). CDR3 size: 13 residues. Trimming removed 4 bases from V and 5 bases from J, with 9 bases in between. Germline assignment: CDR1 MDHEN and CDR2 SYDVKM. This CDR3 reads CASSSGGYQPQHF. The CDR3 DNA reads as TGTGCCAGCAGTTCCGGGGGATATCAGCCCCAGCATTTT. The variable domain in full, with the rest retrieved from reference TRBV28 and TRBJ1-5, is DVKVTQSSRYLVKRTGEKVFLECVQDMDHENMFWYRQDPGLGLRLIYFSYDVKMKEKGDIPEGYSVSREKKERFSLILESASTNQTSMYLCASSSGGYQPQHFGDGTRLSIL.

The chain joins TRBV6-2 or TRBV6-3 to TRBJ2-7; 8 bases agree with TRBD2. There are 14 residues in the CDR3. V lost 6 bases and J lost 5; bases outside the gene matches: 9. CDR1 is MNHEY, CDR2 SVGEGT, per germline. CDR3 bases: TGTGCCAGCAGCGACCCGGGACTAGTTAACGAGCAGTACTTC. It specifies CASSDPGLVNEQYF.

The chain joins TRBV10-3 to TRBJ1-3; 8 bases line up with TRBD1. V dropped 4 bases and J dropped 3; count of bases not matched to a gene: 2. The CDR3 sequence is 14 residues long. Germline V gene data show CDR1 as ENHRY and CDR2 as SYGVKD. The CDR3 DNA follows: TGTGCCATCAGTGCGGGACAGGATGGAAACACCATATATTTT. Protein sequence: CAISAGQDGNTIYF.

The chain combines TRBV27 with TRBJ2-3; TRBD2 matches 7 bases. The V segment lost 2 bases and the J segment 4 bases; nucleotides outside the gene matches: 6. Germline CDR1 MNHEY, CDR2 SMNVEV (reference sequence). This CDR3 contains 15 residues. The CDR3 DNA follows: TGTGCCAGCAGTTTACTGCGGGAGCCCCCAGATACGCAGTATTTT. Translation: CASSLLREPPDTQYF.

V and J are TRBV28 and TRBJ2-7, with D possibly matching TRBD2 (6 bases). The CDR3 is 15 amino acids. Trimming took 4 bases from V and 0 from J, leaving 13 bases between them. Germline V gene sequence: CDR1 MDHEN, CDR2 SYDVKM. For the CDR3, the DNA is TGTGCCAGCAGTTACGGTCCTAGCGCCTCCTACGAGCAGTACTTC. Its translation is CASSYGPSASYEQYF.

In nucleotides, the CDR3 is TGCGCCAGCAGCAGCGGGCTGGGCTATGGCTACACCTTC. It specifies CASSSGLGYGYTF. The chain uses TRBV5-1 and TRBJ1-2, with D unclear. This CDR3 spans 13 amino acids. Trimming took off 4 bases at V and 4 bases at J, with 11 bases between the two ends. The germline V gene has CDR1 SGHRS and CDR2 YFSETQ.

This chain uses TRBV27 with TRBJ2-5, with TRBD2 as a possible D gene (6 bases). The CDR3 is made up of 13 amino acids. CDR1 is MNHEY, CDR2 SMNVEV, per germline (reference sequence). V lost 5 bases and J 7 bases, leaving 14 bases between the germline ends. DNA of the CDR3: TGTGCCAGCAGTGAGGAGGGGCGCCGGACCCAGTACTTC. It encodes CASSEEGRRTQYF.

V gene TRBV4-3 combines with J gene TRBJ2-2; D unresolved. Deletions cut 0 bases from V and 7 bases from J, with 3 bases between. From germline, CDR1 is LGHNA and CDR2 YSLEER. The CDR3 spans 12 residues. The CDR3: CASSQDVGELFF. CDR3 DNA: TGCGCCAGCAGCCAAGACGTCGGGGAGCTGTTTTTT.

The chain links TRBV7-2 to TRBJ1-2; tentative D call: TRBD1 (6 bases). The V end was cut by 1 base, the J end by 7 bases, with 13 bases between. The germline V gene has CDR1 SGHTA and CDR2 FQGNSA. The CDR3 is 14 amino acids. CDR3 residues: CASSLVRQAGGYTF. The CDR3 nucleotides read TGTGCCAGCAGCTTAGTAAGACAGGCTGGTGGCTACACCTTC.

The chain carries TRBV30 and TRBJ1-5; D gene unclear. The length of the CDR3 is 13 residues. Trimming removed 2 bases at V and 7 bases at J, with 12 bases between. Germline V CDR1 and CDR2: GTSNPN, SVGIG (reference sequence). CDR3 coding DNA: TGTGCCTGGAGTAGTCTTAACCAGCAGCCCCAGCATTTT. Translation: CAWSSLNQQPQHF.

The gene calls are TRBV6-2 or TRBV6-3 and TRBJ2-1; TRBD2 is a possible D gene (6 bases). The CDR3 has 15 amino acids. Trimming cost V 4 bases and J 9 bases, with 19 bases left between them. CDR1 is MNHEY, CDR2 SVGEGT, per germline. The CDR3 DNA reads TGTGCCAGCAGTTTTCTAGCGCCCGGCCTTGGTGAGCAGTTCTTC. It encodes CASSFLAPGLGEQFF.

The rearrangement joins TRBV6-2 or TRBV6-3 to TRBJ1-2, with a tentative D call TRBD1 (5 bases). The CDR3 covers 15 residues. Germline V gives CDR1 MNHEY, CDR2 SVGEGT. The V and J ends lost 0 bases and 10 bases respectively, with 18 bases between them. CDR3 bases: TGTGCCAGCAGTTACTCCGACGAAGGGGCCCACCCCTACACCTTC. It specifies CASSYSDEGAHPYTF.